This T cell receptor beta chain was sequenced for a study of T cell responses to AZD1222 COVID-19 vaccine (dated by TCRdb to about 2021). Notes on the research overall: TCR sequencing was performed for about 250 trial participants, of whom about 200 were given two doses of AZD1222 and around 25 were given two doses of MenACWY control vaccine. Trial participants were enrolled by age into subgroups of 18-55, 56-69 and 70-plus years, and around 140, 26 and 57 TCR-sequenced participants, respectively, were included in these subgroups. The paper's findings and limits, for the study overall: Spike-specific TCR breadth and depth rose significantly after two AZD1222 doses compared with day 0 and with MenACWY recipients. Only five or six AZD1222 recipients were SARS-CoV-2 seropositive at baseline, limiting conclusions about previously exposed vaccinees. In the small 56-69-year group, the increase in depth fell short of significance, most likely because of low power. Nearly half of unique spike-specific TCRs reportedly recognized epitopes outside regions mutated in the B.1.351 and B.1.1.7 variants. CD4 TCRs associated with the vaccine covered the entire spike protein, and the dominant responses were in regions 160-218 and 743-854. Most participants were white British and females outnumbered males, and the authors suggested that clonal diversity may have been underestimated. No day 14 peak-response samples were available, so repertoires were characterized only after the peak T cell response.

In the paper's terms, the time point label means: about 28 days (+/-7) after the second vaccine dose. AZD1222 recipients given second doses at about 4 weeks or at about 12 weeks were pooled, since spike-specific TCR depth and breadth were not found to differ between the two schedules. The vaccinee samples were drawn from two UK trials, COV001 and COV002, one of which was a single-blind randomized controlled phase 2/3 trial testing AZD1222 (ChAdOx1 nCoV-19) in healthy adults. Trial participant PBMC samples were collected at day 0 and day 28 after the second dose for TCRbeta chain sequencing. Worth noting for this clone: Its specific antigen is unknown. Base qualities are not provided; no much larger clone lies one nucleotide away.

The CDR3 regions of human TCRbeta chains were analyzed by immunosequencing. Per the authors' processing: TCRs in the repertoires were compared against a reference library of SARS-CoV-2-specific TCRs that had been generated with the MIRA antigen-specificity platform. Breadth was defined as the fraction of unique TCRs that were SARS-CoV-2-associated. Depth was defined as the fraction of total T cells that were SARS-CoV-2-associated. Using the MIRA data, each spike-specific TCR was mapped to the spike region that the TCR reacts to and placed in a CD4 or CD8 class. Log10-transformed breadth and depth values were compared by one-way ANOVA with Sidak's multiple comparisons tests. As stored in TCRdb, this immuneACCESS dataset retains in-frame rearrangements with V and J assigned. A fraction of the clones does not appear; measured against another copy, unresolved V genes explain less than half of the discrepancy, and the remainder lacks a known reason. The V and J calls and the clone size are those of that table, but D and trimming were determined from the DNA. The sample table shows approximately 150,000 clones, and roughly nine tenths are seen once. Clones ranked in the top ten supply roughly 1.5% of the sample.

In the germline V gene, CDR1 corresponds to KGHDR and CDR2 to SFDVKD. The CDR3 sequence holds 14 residues, the cysteine and phenylalanine included. Only the CDR3 part of the read is kept: 42 bases, read in frame from the first base. The germline ends are 12 bases apart after V is trimmed by 5 bases and J by 5 bases. The chain joins TRBV24-1 to TRBJ2-1; tentative D gene TRBD2, with 6 bases matching. The specimen comprised peripheral blood, sampled 28 days after the second AZD1222 dose. The TCR was taken from an adult who received the AZD1222 COVID-19 vaccine. The CDR3 region reads CATSGRVADNEQFF. The bases are TGTGCCACCAGTGGCCGCGTAGCGGACAATGAGCAGTTCTTC.